The 10 T cell receptor beta chains given below trace back to one sample, sequenced in a study of blood T cell repertoires in COVID-19 (dated by TCRdb to 2020 to 2022). Library preparation employed the immunoSEQ multiplex PCR assay. TCRdb limited this immuneACCESS table to in-frame rearrangements with V and J called. A share of clones is missing; checked studies link under half to unresolved V genes, and the rest is unexplained. Within this sample are about 72,000 clones, with around 78% of them counted one time only. The top ten hold 15% to 20% of the sample. Sequenced material: peripheral blood. The receptor set was obtained from a woman older than 75 with acute or convalescent COVID-19.

This clone has more than one count but fewer than ten. The chain couples TRBV5-1 to TRBJ2-7, with TRBD2 matching 10 bases. This CDR3 is built from 15 residues. The V segment lost 0 bases and the J segment 3 bases; nucleotides outside the gene matches: 3. The germline V gene has CDR1 SGHRS and CDR2 YFSETQ. The CDR3 here is CASSLAASGSYEQYF. The DNA of the CDR3 is TGCGCCAGCAGCTTGGCAGCTAGCGGGAGCTACGAGCAGTACTTC.

The V gene is TRBV29-1, the J gene TRBJ2-1, with 9 bases aligning to TRBD2. Germline V lookup: CDR1 SQVTM, CDR2 ANQGSEA. Trimming removed 0 bases from V and 0 bases from J; junction bases left unmatched: 15. This CDR3 comprises 20 residues. This CDR3 reads CSVEDWGGRARSYSYNEQFF. CDR3 bases: TGCAGCGTTGAAGATTGGGGCGGGAGGGCCAGGAGCTACTCCTACAATGAGCAGTTCTTC.

The rearrangement uses TRBV24-1 and TRBJ2-1; 7 bases are shared with TRBD1. CDR1 is KGHDR and CDR2 is SFDVKD in the germline V gene. This CDR3 comprises 15 residues. V lost 4 bases and J lost 6; bases outside the gene matches: 8. This chain's CDR3 is CATSDPGQTRNEQFF. The CDR3 DNA follows: TGTGCCACCAGTGACCCGGGACAGACCCGCAATGAGCAGTTCTTC.

The sample holds a few counts of this clone. This rearrangement joins TRBV14 to TRBJ1-1; tentatively, D is TRBD1 (5 bases). The V gene's germline CDR1 is SGHDN and CDR2 FVKESK. V lost 4 bases, J lost 6 bases, and 18 bases lay in between. The CDR3 runs 15 residues. CDR3 loop: CASSRRVGEGPEAFF. The CDR3 coding sequence is TGTGCCAGCAGCCGCCGCGTGGGGGAGGGACCTGAAGCTTTCTTT.

V is TRBV19 and J is TRBJ2-7; a weak D match, TRBD2 (6 bases). V was pared by 5 bases and J by 3 bases, with 17 bases between. The germline V gene encodes CDR1 LNHDA and CDR2 SQIVND (reference sequence). The CDR3 runs to 15 residues. The CDR3 protein is CASSRLPGGDYEQYF. CDR3 coding DNA: TGTGCCAGTAGTCGTCTACCCGGCGGGGACTACGAGCAGTACTTC.

J is TRBJ1-2 and V is TRBV30, with D perhaps matching TRBD1 (6 bases). The germline V and J ends were trimmed by 0 bases and 0 bases, with 11 bases remaining between them. In germline, CDR1 is GTSNPN, CDR2 SVGIG (reference sequence). The CDR3 is 15 amino acids. This chain's CDR3 is CAWSVSRGPNYGYTF. The CDR3 DNA follows: TGTGCCTGGAGTGTTTCCAGGGGCCCTAACTATGGCTACACCTTC.

J is TRBJ2-3 and V is TRBV5-1; the match to TRBD1 covers 8 bases. Germline trimming cut 4 bases from V and 6 bases from J; bases unmatched to any gene: 7. The CDR3 is 14 amino acids. CDR1 is SGHRS and CDR2 is YFSETQ in the germline V gene. The CDR3 spells CASSPTTGVDTQYF. The CDR3 region has the DNA TGCGCCAGCAGCCCGACGACAGGGGTTGATACGCAGTATTTT.

V gene TRBV18 combines with J gene TRBJ2-7; 9 bases are a match to TRBD1. The CDR3 runs to 13 residues. V was pared by 3 bases and J by 6 bases, with 3 bases of the junction left unmatched. The germline V gene encodes CDR1 KGHSH and CDR2 LQKENI. The CDR3 loop reads CASSPGTGREQYF. In DNA form, the CDR3 reads TGTGCCAGCTCACCTGGGACAGGGCGCGAGCAGTACTTC.

This clone was seen a handful of times. This sequence joins TRBV6-2 or TRBV6-3 and TRBJ2-4; D not resolved. V lost 6 bases to trimming and J lost 0 bases, with 12 bases between them. Per germline, CDR1 MNHEY and CDR2 SVGEGT. The CDR3 spans 15 residues. The CDR3: CASSPTPVAKNIQYF. CDR3 nucleotides: TGTGCCAGCAGCCCAACCCCAGTAGCCAAAAACATTCAGTACTTC.

The V and J genes are TRBV5-4 and TRBJ2-3, with D tentatively TRBD2 (6 bases). The CDR3 is made up of 17 amino acids. With 4 bases removed from V and 6 bases from J, the gap between germline ends came to 24 bases. CDR1 is SGHNT and CDR2 is YYREEE in the germline V gene (reference sequence). The chain's CDR3 is CASSLRTGTGQRDTQYF. The CDR3 region has the DNA TGTGCCAGCAGCCTACGAACCGGGACTGGACAACGCGATACGCAGTATTTT. The entire variable domain, with the rest obtained from reference TRBV5-4 and TRBJ2-3, is as follows: ETGVTQSPTHLIKTRGQQVTLRCSSQSGHNTVSWYQQALGQGPQFIFQYYREEENGRGNFPPRFSGLQFPNYSSELNVNALELDDSALYLCASSLRTGTGQRDTQYFGPGTRLTVL.